A single sample is the source of the 11 T cell receptor beta chains below, sequenced in a study of T-cell memory formation after mild COVID-19. TCRdb itself ran the 5' RACE reads through MiXCR, one entry per CDR3 protein. The table has some 310,000 distinct CDR3 sequences, roughly 20% seen once. The material sequenced was PBMCs or a T cell subset sorted from them (not recorded which). These receptor sequences come from a man aged 18-30 years who had mild COVID-19 (a few samples of this study predate the infection). Cell type and time point are not known.

This chain connects TRBV25-1 to TRBJ2-7; possibly TRBD1 for D (7 bases). The length of the CDR3 is 15 residues. Looked up from germline, CDR1 is MGHDK and CDR2 is SYGVNS. Trimming left V 5 bases short and J 1 base short, with 15 bases between. The CDR3 is CASSSTGRRSYEQYF. In nucleotides, the CDR3 is TGTGCCAGCAGTTCGACAGGGAGGAGATCCTACGAGCAGTACTTC.

This rearrangement joins TRBV6-5 to TRBJ2-5, with D possibly TRBD1 on 6 matching bases. Trimming took 6 bases from V and 1 from J, leaving 21 bases between them. Germline-derived CDR1 and CDR2 are MNHEY and SVGAGI. The CDR3 contains 17 residues. CDR3 sequence reads: CASRPRVGRQAQETQYF. For the CDR3, the DNA is TGTGCCAGCAGACCCCGTGTGGGACGACAGGCCCAAGAGACCCAGTACTTC.

This clonotype was seen repeatedly, ten times or more. The chain employs TRBV7-8 and TRBJ1-2, with D uncertain. Deletions cut 5 bases from V and 8 bases from J, with 15 bases between. CDR1 and CDR2 (germline): SGHVS, FQNEAQ. The CDR3 has 13 amino acids. The CDR3 region is CASSPWAGGGYTF. CDR3 in DNA: TGTGCCAGCAGCCCCTGGGCAGGAGGGGGCTACACCTTC.

Concerning this clonotype: A junction end diverges from the germline sequence, so it may reflect a read error. V is TRBV5-1 and J is TRBJ2-3, with D possibly being TRBD2 (6 bases). CDR3 size: 14 residues. Germline lookup yields CDR1 SGHRS and CDR2 YFSETQ. CDR3 DNA sequence: TGCGACAGCAGCTTCGGACTAAGCACAGATACGCAGTATTTT. This sequence encodes CDSSFGLSTDTQYF.

This clonotype was counted ten times or more. This rearrangement joins TRBV6-8 to TRBJ2-5, with TRBD1 identical over 10 bases. The CDR3 length is 14 residues. Germline V gene sequence: CDR1 MNHGY, CDR2 SAAAGT. The J segment lost 2 bases and the V segment lost 7 bases, leaving 4 bases of the junction unmatched. The CDR3 DNA reads as TGTGCCAGCACCGGACAGGGGGATCAAGAGACCCAGTACTTC. Protein: CASTGQGDQETQYF.

This clonotype was found a few times. The chain recombines TRBV3-1 with TRBJ1-6; maybe TRBD1 (5 bases). This CDR3 has 15 amino acids. CDR1 LGHDT and CDR2 YNNKEL come from the germline V gene (reference sequence). Trimming pared 2 bases from V and 6 bases from J, leaving 11 bases between. CDR3 sequence reads: CASSQQSQANSPLHF. The CDR3 nucleotides are TGTGCCAGCAGCCAACAGTCACAGGCTAATTCACCCCTCCACTTT. Using reference TRBV3-1 and TRBJ1-6 for the parts outside the CDR3, the full variable domain is DTAVSQTPKYLVTQMGNDKSIKCEQNLGHDTMYWYKQDSKKFLKIMFSYNNKELIINETVPNRFSPKSPDKAHLNLHINSLELGDSAVYFCASSQQSQANSPLHFGNGTRLTVT.

This clonotype was seen many times. One end of the junction varies from germline; a read error may be responsible. The chain recombines TRBV12-3 or TRBV12-4 with TRBJ1-6, with 9 bases aligning to TRBD1. This CDR3 spans 14 amino acids. CDR3 DNA: TGCGCCAGCAGTCCGACAGGGGGAGGTTCACCCCTCCACTTT. Its translation: CASSPTGGGSPLHF.

This clonotype showed up just a few times. This sequence joins TRBV7-2 and TRBJ1-6; D unclear. Germline V gene lookup returns CDR1 SGHTA and CDR2 FQGNSA. The CDR3 covers 14 residues. The V gene lost 3 bases and the J gene lost 10 bases, with 13 bases spanning the gap. The CDR3 protein is CASSFEVPRSPLHF. CDR3 coding DNA: TGTGCCAGCAGCTTCGAAGTCCCCCGGTCACCCCTCCACTTT.

This clonotype was detected only a few times. This chain uses TRBV7-9 with TRBJ1-5; TRBD1 might be the D (5 bases). This CDR3 is 16 amino acids long. The ends were cut back, 0 bases at V and 6 bases at J, with 15 bases in the middle. Germline loops: CDR1 SEHNR, CDR2 FQNEAQ (reference sequence). The CDR3 sequence is CASSLATTGDFQPQHF. Here the CDR3 DNA reads TGTGCCAGCAGCTTAGCGACCACCGGGGACTTTCAGCCCCAGCATTTT.

This clonotype occurred a few times. CDR3 amino acids: CASSPGVAGTDTQYF. The CDR3, as DNA: TGTGCCAGCAGCCCTGGGGTAGCGGGGACAGATACGCAGTATTTT. The genes are TRBV14 and TRBJ2-3; 8 bases match TRBD2. V shed 4 bases, J shed 3 bases, and the junction held 6 bases outside the gene matches. Germline CDR1 is SGHDN and CDR2 is FVKESK. This CDR3 comprises 15 residues.

This clonotype was picked up a small number of times. The chain links TRBV5-1 to TRBJ2-1; the D gene could be TRBD1 or TRBD2 (5 bases each). Trimming took 1 base from V and 1 from J, leaving 12 bases between them. Germline V gene data show CDR1 as SGHRS and CDR2 as YFSETQ. The CDR3 consists of 16 residues. Written as DNA, the CDR3 is TGCGCCAGCAGCTTGCTAGGGGCGGGTTCCTACAATGAGCAGTTCTTC. It yields the protein CASSLLGAGSYNEQFF.